The count of the clone carrying this T cell receptor (beta chain) is one. The data are from a study of blood T cell repertoires in COVID-19. Study background: There were acute and convalescent COVID-19 samples, and they came from the United States, Italy and Spain.

Trimming took off 2 bases at V and 0 bases at J, with 11 bases between the two ends. This CDR3 has 16 residues. Germline assignment: CDR1 SGHRS and CDR2 YFSETQ. Profiled with immunoSEQ multiplex PCR; TCRdb holds only in-frame clones, not every one. The sample has about 150,000 clones, approximately 83% seen once. The chain carries TRBV5-1 and TRBJ2-2, with a weak D call TRBD1 (6 bases). The sequenced sample consisted of peripheral blood. The clonotype comes from a man between 65 and 85 years old with acute or convalescent COVID-19. Written as DNA, the CDR3 is TGCGCCAGCAGCTTACAGGGTGTAACGAACACCGGGGAGCTGTTTTTT. Its translation is CASSLQGVTNTGELFF.